The 4 T cell receptor beta chains given below trace back to one sample, sequenced in a study of OX40 agonist ivuxolimab in advanced cancers. Data came from immunoSEQ multiplex PCR; TCRdb stores just in-frame clones and leaves some out. The sample lists 100,000 to 150,000 clones, 85% to 95% occurring once. The input for sequencing was CD4+ or CD8+ T cells sorted from blood, taken in a trial of the OX40 agonist ivuxolimab. The receptor set was obtained from an adult with an advanced solid tumor such as melanoma, head and neck, liver or kidney cancer.

This clone was observed a handful of times. The genes are TRBV2 and TRBJ1-5, with D uncertain. The CDR3 extends over 14 amino acids. Trimming left V 7 bases short and J 1 base short, with 11 bases between. Per the germline V gene, CDR1 is SNHLY and CDR2 is FYNNEI. The CDR3 bases are TGTGCCAGCAACGGGCGGGTAAGCAATCAGCCCCAGCATTTT. This sequence encodes CASNGRVSNQPQHF.

This sequence joins TRBV9 and TRBJ1-3, with D uncertain. The germline V gene encodes CDR1 SGDLS and CDR2 YYNGEE. V lost 3 bases to trimming and J lost 0 bases, with 10 bases between them. CDR3 size: 15 residues. The CDR3, as DNA: TGTGCCAGCAGCGACCAAGGAGTCTCTGGAAACACCATATATTTT. Protein product: CASSDQGVSGNTIYF.

The V call is TRBV5-4, the J call TRBJ2-1, with D maybe TRBD2 (5 bases). The length of the CDR3 is 13 residues. Trimming removed 0 bases from V and 9 bases from J, with 10 bases in between. The germline CDR1 and CDR2 sequences are SGHNT and YYREEE (reference sequence). For the CDR3, the DNA is TGTGCCAGCAGCTTGGTGCAAGGACTTGAGCAGTTCTTC. This encodes CASSLVQGLEQFF. Full variable domain (outside the CDR3, taken from reference TRBV5-4 and TRBJ2-1): ETGVTQSPTHLIKTRGQQVTLRCSSQSGHNTVSWYQQALGQGPQFIFQYYREEENGRGNFPPRFSGLQFPNYSSELNVNALELDDSALYLCASSLVQGLEQFFGPGTRLTVL.

V gene TRBV28 combines with J gene TRBJ1-5; tentative D call: TRBD1 (6 bases). CDR3 length: 12 amino acids. Germline CDR1 reads MDHEN; CDR2 reads SYDVKM. Trimming pared 11 bases from V and 1 base from J, leaving 9 bases between. The CDR3 here is CAGGPSNQPQHF. The CDR3 nucleotides read TGTGCCGGGGGGCCAAGCAATCAGCCCCAGCATTTT.